Below are 16 T cell receptor beta chains sequenced from a single sample in a study of cytomegalovirus exposure and HLA in healthy donors. Amplification used 60 Vbeta primers and 13 Jbeta primers. Profiled with immunoSEQ multiplex PCR; TCRdb holds only in-frame clones, not every one. This sample yields over 50,000 clones, of which 89% are seen a single time; around 1.5% belongs to the top ten. The sequenced sample was PBMCs. The receptors here all came from a man between 25 and 39 years old in good health and CMV-seropositive.

The chain uses TRBV7-2 and TRBJ2-1; D possibly corresponds to TRBD2 (5 bases). CDR1 is SGHTA, CDR2 FQGNSA, per germline. V was shortened by 2 bases and J by 3 bases, with 14 bases between the two germline ends. This CDR3 contains 16 residues. CDR3 protein: CASSLFSGLNYNEQFF. The CDR3 bases are TGTGCCAGCAGCTTATTCTCCGGACTTAACTACAATGAGCAGTTCTTC.

This clone was counted only a few times. V is TRBV5-4 and J is TRBJ2-7, with TRBD2 matching 12 bases. From germline, CDR1 is SGHNT and CDR2 YYREEE (reference sequence). This CDR3 spans 14 amino acids. Trimming removed 0 bases from V and 5 bases from J; junction bases left unmatched: 0. CDR3 loop: CASSLGLAGDEQYF. The CDR3, as DNA: TGTGCCAGCAGCTTGGGACTAGCGGGAGACGAGCAGTACTTC.

V usage is TRBV28 and J usage is TRBJ2-3, with a tentative D call TRBD2 (5 bases). Germline assignment: CDR1 MDHEN and CDR2 SYDVKM. Trimming shortened V by 0 bases and J by 3 bases, and 7 bases separated the two germline ends. CDR3 length: 14 amino acids. DNA for the CDR3: TGTGCCAGCAGTTTATGGGGAGTAACAGATACGCAGTATTTT. This gives the protein CASSLWGVTDTQYF.

This clone was detected only a few times. The V gene is TRBV19, the J gene TRBJ2-1; 13 bases line up with TRBD2. The CDR3 sequence is 15 residues long. CDR1 and CDR2 from the germline V gene are LNHDA and SQIVND (reference sequence). V shed 1 base, J shed 8 bases, and the junction held 2 bases outside the gene matches. This chain's CDR3 is CASSIGTSGSDEQFF. The CDR3 bases are TGTGCCAGTAGTATAGGGACTAGCGGGAGTGATGAGCAGTTCTTC.

The chain couples TRBV30 to TRBJ1-1, with 11 bases aligning to TRBD1. The germline gives CDR1 GTSNPN, CDR2 SVGIG (reference sequence). There are 16 residues in the CDR3. Losses at the gene ends were 0 bases for V and 5 bases for J; bases not matched to a gene: 8. The CDR3 DNA reads as TGTGCCTGGAGTGTCCGGACAGGGGGCGCTTGGACTGAAGCTTTCTTT. Encoded protein: CAWSVRTGGAWTEAFF.

This sequence joins TRBV9 and TRBJ2-1; TRBD2 matches at 10 bases. The germline gives CDR1 SGDLS, CDR2 YYNGEE. With 3 bases clipped from V and 0 bases from J, the junction kept 15 bases outside the gene matches. There are 20 residues in the CDR3. The CDR3 is CASSGQTGRTSGSSYNEQFF. As DNA, the CDR3 is TGTGCCAGCAGCGGACAAACAGGAAGGACTAGCGGTAGCTCCTACAATGAGCAGTTCTTC. The full variable domain, its missing parts supplied by reference TRBV9 and TRBJ2-1, is DSGVTQTPKHLITATGQRVTLRCSPRSGDLSVYWYQQSLDQGLQFLIQYYNGEERAKGNILERFSAQQFPDLHSELNLSSLELGDSALYFCASSGQTGRTSGSSYNEQFFGPGTRLTVL.

The V call is TRBV4-2, the J call TRBJ2-3; 12 bases align to TRBD2. Germline assignment: CDR1 LGHNA and CDR2 YNFKEQ. The CDR3 runs to 15 residues. Germline trimming cut 3 bases from V and 6 bases from J; bases unmatched to any gene: 4. The CDR3 here is CASSHTGTSGDTQYF. CDR3 nucleotides: TGTGCCAGCAGCCACACGGGGACTAGCGGGGATACGCAGTATTTT.

The rearrangement joins TRBV28 to TRBJ1-3; D remains unclear. V lost 4 bases and J 5 bases, leaving 9 bases between the germline ends. Germline CDR1 and CDR2: MDHEN and SYDVKM. This CDR3 has 13 residues. CDR3 in DNA: TGTGCCAGCAGTTCTACTCTAAGAAACACCATATATTTT. As protein: CASSSTLRNTIYF.

The genes are TRBV18 and TRBJ2-5; D possibly corresponds to TRBD1 (5 bases). Trimming removed 3 bases from V and 1 base from J, with 6 bases in between. The CDR3 runs to 13 residues. CDR1 and CDR2 from the germline V gene are KGHSH and LQKENI. The CDR3 DNA is TGTGCCAGCTCACCGGACACCCAAGAGACCCAGTACTTC. It is translated as CASSPDTQETQYF. The full variable domain, completed using reference TRBV18 and TRBJ2-5, is NAGVMQNPRHLVRRRGQEARLRCSPMKGHSHVYWYRQLPEEGLKFMVYLQKENIIDESGMPKERFSAEFPKEGPSILRIQQVVRGDSAAYFCASSPDTQETQYFGPGTRLLVL.

V and J are TRBV5-4 and TRBJ2-7, with TRBD2 matching over 7 bases. Per germline, CDR1 SGHNT and CDR2 YYREEE (reference sequence). CDR3 length: 13 residues. The junction had 6 bases not matched to a gene; V was cut back by 6 bases and J by 3 bases. The CDR3: CASTTGTNYEQYF. CDR3 DNA: TGTGCCAGCACCACCGGGACTAACTACGAGCAGTACTTC.

CDR3 protein: CASSFAGPDTQYF. CDR3 nucleotides: TGTGCCAGCAGCTTTGCGGGACCAGATACGCAGTATTTT. J is TRBJ2-3 and V is TRBV7-9; perhaps TRBD2 as D (6 bases). V lost 3 bases to trimming and J lost 4 bases, with 8 bases between them. The CDR3 is 13 amino acids. Germline loops: CDR1 SEHNR, CDR2 FQNEAQ (reference sequence).

The V call is TRBV5-1, the J call TRBJ2-1; a weak D match, TRBD2 (6 bases). CDR1 and CDR2 from the germline V gene are SGHRS and YFSETQ. Trimming cost V 0 bases and J 7 bases, with 8 bases left between them. CDR3 size: 13 residues. This chain's CDR3 is CASSLGLENEQFF. The CDR3 bases are TGCGCCAGCAGCTTGGGACTAGAAAATGAGCAGTTCTTC.

The chain couples TRBV21-1 to TRBJ2-3; the table calls TRBD2, which could not be checked here. TRBV21-1 is deemed a pseudogene. CDR3 size: 18 residues. CDR3 residues: CASSKEKREGPSTDTQYF. Written as DNA, the CDR3 is TGTGCCAGCAGCAAAGAGAAGCGGGAAGGCCCTAGCACAGATACGCAGTATTTT.

The chain uses TRBV2 and TRBJ2-2; D may be TRBD2 (5 bases). The ends were cut back, 9 bases at V and 2 bases at J, with 13 bases in the middle. Germline V gene lookup returns CDR1 SNHLY and CDR2 FYNNEI. The CDR3 spans 14 residues. The CDR3 DNA follows: TGTGCCAGGGAGGCTGACGTCAACACCGGGGAGCTGTTTTTT. This translates into CAREADVNTGELFF. The variable domain in full, with the rest retrieved from reference TRBV2 and TRBJ2-2, is EPEVTQTPSHQVTQMGQEVILRCVPISNHLYFYWYRQILGQKVEFLVSFYNNEISEKSEIFDDQFSVERPDGSNFTLKIRSTKLEDSAMYFCAREADVNTGELFFGEGSRLTVL.

V and J are TRBV19 and TRBJ2-2, with D perhaps matching TRBD1 (6 bases). This CDR3 spans 16 amino acids. V lost 0 bases to trimming and J lost 3 bases, with 11 bases between them. The germline V gene has CDR1 LNHDA and CDR2 SQIVND (reference sequence). CDR3 nucleotide sequence: TGTGCCAGTAGTATAGACAGGGGACCCGACACCGGGGAGCTGTTTTTT. Translating it yields CASSIDRGPDTGELFF.

The genes are TRBV5-6 and TRBJ2-1, with 11 bases identical to TRBD2. The CDR3 spans 18 residues. Trimming removed 4 bases from V and 3 bases from J; junction bases left unmatched: 12. Per germline, CDR1 SGHDT and CDR2 YYEEEE. CDR3 sequence reads: CASSAGLAGVEVYNEQFF. The CDR3 DNA follows: TGTGCCAGCAGCGCTGGACTAGCGGGTGTTGAGGTCTACAATGAGCAGTTCTTC.